This TCR beta chain came from a study of control samples from healthy donors and cancer patients. V lost 3 bases to trimming and J lost 1 base, with 15 bases between them. This CDR3 is built from 16 residues. Assay: immunoSEQ multiplex PCR; the TCRdb copy retains only in-frame clones and omits some. The sample lists over 100,000 clones, about 91% occurring once. The TCR comes from a man aged 35-49 years in good health. The genes are TRBV23-1 and TRBJ1-1; D perhaps matches TRBD1 (6 bases). TRBV23-1 falls under the ORF class, with uncertain function. Sequencing input: blood. CDR3 sequence (DNA): TGCGCCAGCAGTCACCCCCCCCCGACAGGGAACACTGAAGCTTTCTTT. Its protein product is CASSHPPPTGNTEAFF.